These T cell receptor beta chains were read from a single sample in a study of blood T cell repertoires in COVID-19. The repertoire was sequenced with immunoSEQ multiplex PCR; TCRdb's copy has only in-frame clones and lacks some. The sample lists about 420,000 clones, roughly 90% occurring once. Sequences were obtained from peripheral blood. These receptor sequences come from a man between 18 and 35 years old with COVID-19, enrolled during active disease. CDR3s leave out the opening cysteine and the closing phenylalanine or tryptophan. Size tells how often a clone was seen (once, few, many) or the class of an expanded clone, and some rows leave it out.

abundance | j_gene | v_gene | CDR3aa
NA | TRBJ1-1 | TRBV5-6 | ASSGHPNTEAF
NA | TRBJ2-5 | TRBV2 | ASNPTGVGETQY
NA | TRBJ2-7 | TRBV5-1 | ASSLGWEPRYEQY
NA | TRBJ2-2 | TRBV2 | ASRLTSGATGELF
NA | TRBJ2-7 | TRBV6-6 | ASSSGTGYYEQY
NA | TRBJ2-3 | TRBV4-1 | ASSQATGGDTQY
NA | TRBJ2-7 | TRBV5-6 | ASSLGLAGVEQY
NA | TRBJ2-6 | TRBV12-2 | ASRFGLKRLSGANVLT
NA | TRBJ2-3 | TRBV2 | ASSEDRLSTDTQY
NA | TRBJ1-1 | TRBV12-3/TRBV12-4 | ASSLLQGAVAF
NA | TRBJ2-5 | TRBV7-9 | ASSPPGLGETQY
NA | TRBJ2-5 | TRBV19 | ASSPLAGAQETQY
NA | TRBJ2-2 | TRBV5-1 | ASSRIGQGARETGELF
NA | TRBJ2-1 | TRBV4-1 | ASSQAGGSNEQF
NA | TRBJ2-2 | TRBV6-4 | ASSDGQDTGELF
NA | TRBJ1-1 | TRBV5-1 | ASSFQGEGTEAF
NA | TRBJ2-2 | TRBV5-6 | ASSPVDSPGELF
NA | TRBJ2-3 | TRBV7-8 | ASSGRNTDTQY
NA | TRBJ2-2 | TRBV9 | ASSHPPGENTGELF
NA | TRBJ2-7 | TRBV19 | ASSIAAGGRYEQY
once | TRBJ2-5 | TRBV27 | ASSLSAPGVETQY
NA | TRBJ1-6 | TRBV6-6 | ASRLQGGRSSPLH
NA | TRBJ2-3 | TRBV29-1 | SGRGGPDTQY
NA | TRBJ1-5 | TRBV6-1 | ASSEMGGQPQH
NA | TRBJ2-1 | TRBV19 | ASSIDRDFYQQF
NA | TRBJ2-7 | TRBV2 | ASSDPGQGDYEQY
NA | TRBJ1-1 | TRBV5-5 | ASHFGTNTEAF
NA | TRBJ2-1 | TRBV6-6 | ASSFTLGNEQF
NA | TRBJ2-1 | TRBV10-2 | ASRPGTSGLSYNEQF
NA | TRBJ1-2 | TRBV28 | ASSGGYGYT
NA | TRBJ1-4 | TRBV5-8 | ASSTRQGAVEKLF
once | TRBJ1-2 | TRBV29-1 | SVGPGIGVGGYT
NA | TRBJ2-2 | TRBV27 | ASSTSRGGGTGELF
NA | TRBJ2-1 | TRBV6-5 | AAKGTSLYNEQF
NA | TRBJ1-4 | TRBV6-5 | ASCRDRGEKLF
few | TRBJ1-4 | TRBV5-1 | ASQTGTDGEKLF
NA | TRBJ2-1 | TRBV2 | ASSDPGLAGGLEF
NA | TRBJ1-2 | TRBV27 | ASSSGQNYGYT
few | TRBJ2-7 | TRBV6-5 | ASSYSKGLPQY
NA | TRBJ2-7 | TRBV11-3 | ASSYSTGQGRYEQY
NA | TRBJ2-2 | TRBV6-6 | ASLGTKPGELF
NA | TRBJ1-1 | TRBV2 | ATPGQGADTEAF
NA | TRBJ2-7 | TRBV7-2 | ASSPRAGVYEQY
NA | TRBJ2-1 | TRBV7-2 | ASSFRASHTYNEQF
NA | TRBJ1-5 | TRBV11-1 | ASSFSTGDQPQH
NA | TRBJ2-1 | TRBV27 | ASSPPGTSRDEQF
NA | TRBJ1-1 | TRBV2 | ASSEQLTNTEAF
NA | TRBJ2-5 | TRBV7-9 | ASTTGAQETQY
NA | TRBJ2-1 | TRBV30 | AWSVLWTDYNEQF
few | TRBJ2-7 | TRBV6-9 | ASSYSRGQGSEQY
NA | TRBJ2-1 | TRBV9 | ASSDEAGGDDEQF
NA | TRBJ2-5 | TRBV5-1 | ASSLVAGEVETQY
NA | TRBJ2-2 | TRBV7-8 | ASSSTGTRGGELF
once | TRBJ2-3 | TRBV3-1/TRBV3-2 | ASSPLGLADTQY
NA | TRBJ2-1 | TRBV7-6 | ASSFGESSYNEQF
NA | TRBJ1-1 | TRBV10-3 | AISESQGMGTEAF
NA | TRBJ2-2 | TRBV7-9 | ASSLEAGLRTGELF
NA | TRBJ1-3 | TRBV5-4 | ASSLQGISGNTIY
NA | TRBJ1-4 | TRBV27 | ASRAVWDSQKWGRLF